This T cell receptor (beta chain) was captured in a study of blood T cell repertoires in COVID-19. The overall study: The origin of the acute and convalescent COVID-19 samples was the United States, Italy and Spain.

Sequencing used immunoSEQ multiplex PCR; TCRdb keeps in-frame clones, though not all of them. The data show 90,000 or so clones, 75% to 90% seen once. This clonotype was sampled from an older woman with acute or convalescent COVID-19. The sample taken for sequencing was peripheral blood.

The CDR3 DNA is TGTGCCAGCTCACCTAATCTAGGGGATGAGCAGTTCTTC. It specifies CASSPNLGDEQFF. The chain combines TRBV18 with TRBJ2-1; possible D gene TRBD1, 5 bases. CDR1 is KGHSH and CDR2 is LQKENI in the germline V gene. CDR3 size: 13 residues. Trimming pared 3 bases from V and 8 bases from J, leaving 11 bases between.